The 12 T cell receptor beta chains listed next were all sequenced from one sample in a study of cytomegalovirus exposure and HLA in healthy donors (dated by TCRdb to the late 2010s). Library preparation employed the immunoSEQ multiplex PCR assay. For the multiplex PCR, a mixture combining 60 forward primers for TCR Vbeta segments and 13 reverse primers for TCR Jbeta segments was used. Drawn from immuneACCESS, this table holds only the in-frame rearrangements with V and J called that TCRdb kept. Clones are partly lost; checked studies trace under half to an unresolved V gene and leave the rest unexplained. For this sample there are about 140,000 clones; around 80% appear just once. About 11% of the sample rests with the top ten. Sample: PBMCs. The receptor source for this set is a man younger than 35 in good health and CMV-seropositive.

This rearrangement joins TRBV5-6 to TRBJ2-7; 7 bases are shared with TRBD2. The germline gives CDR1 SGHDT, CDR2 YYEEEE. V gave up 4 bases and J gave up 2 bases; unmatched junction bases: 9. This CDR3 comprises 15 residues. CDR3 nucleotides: TGTGCCAGCAGCCGAAGGTCCAGCGGGACCTACGAGCAGTACTTC. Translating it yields CASSRRSSGTYEQYF. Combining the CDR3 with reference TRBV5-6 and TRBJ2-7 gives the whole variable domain DAGVTQSPTHLIKTRGQQVTLRCSPKSGHDTVSWYQQALGQGPQFIFQYYEEEERQRGNFPDRFSGHQFPNYSSELNVNALLLGDSALYLCASSRRSSGTYEQYFGPGTRLTVT.

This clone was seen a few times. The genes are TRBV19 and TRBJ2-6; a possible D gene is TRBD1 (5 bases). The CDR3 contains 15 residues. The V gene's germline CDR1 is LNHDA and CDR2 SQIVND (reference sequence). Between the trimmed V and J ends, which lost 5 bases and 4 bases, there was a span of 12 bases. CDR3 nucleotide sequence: TGTGCCAGTAGTGTCCAGGGTCTGGGGGCCAACGTCCTGACTTTC. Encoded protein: CASSVQGLGANVLTF.

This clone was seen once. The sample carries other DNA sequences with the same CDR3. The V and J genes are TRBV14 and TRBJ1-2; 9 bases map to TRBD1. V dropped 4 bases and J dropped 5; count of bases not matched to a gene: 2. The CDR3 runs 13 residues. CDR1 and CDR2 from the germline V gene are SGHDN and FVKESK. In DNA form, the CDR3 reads TGTGCCAGCAGCCGGGACAGGGATTATGGCTACACCTTC. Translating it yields CASSRDRDYGYTF.

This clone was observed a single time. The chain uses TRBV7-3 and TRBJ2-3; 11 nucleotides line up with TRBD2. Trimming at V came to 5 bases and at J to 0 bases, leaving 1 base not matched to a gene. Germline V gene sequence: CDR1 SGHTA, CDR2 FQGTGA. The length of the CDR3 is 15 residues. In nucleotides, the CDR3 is TGTGCCAGCAGCCGACTAGCGGGAAGCACAGATACGCAGTATTTT. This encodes CASSRLAGSTDTQYF. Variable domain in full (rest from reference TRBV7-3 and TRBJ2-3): GAGVSQTPSNKVTEKGKYVELRCDPISGHTALYWYRQSLGQGPEFLIYFQGTGAADDSGLPNDRFFAVRPEGSVSTLKIQRTERGDSAVYLCASSRLAGSTDTQYFGPGTRLTVL.

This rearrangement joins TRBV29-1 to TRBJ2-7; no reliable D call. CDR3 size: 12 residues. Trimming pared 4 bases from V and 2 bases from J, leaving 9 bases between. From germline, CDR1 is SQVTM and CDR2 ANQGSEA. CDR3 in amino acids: CSVVLEAYEQYF. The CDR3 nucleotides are TGCAGCGTTGTTTTAGAGGCCTACGAGCAGTACTTC.

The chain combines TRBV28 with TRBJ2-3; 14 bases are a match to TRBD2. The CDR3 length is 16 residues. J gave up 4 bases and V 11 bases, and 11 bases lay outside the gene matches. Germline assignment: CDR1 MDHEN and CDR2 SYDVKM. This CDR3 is CAVLGTSGSSADTQYF. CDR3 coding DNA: TGTGCCGTTCTCGGGACTAGCGGGAGTAGCGCAGATACGCAGTATTTT.

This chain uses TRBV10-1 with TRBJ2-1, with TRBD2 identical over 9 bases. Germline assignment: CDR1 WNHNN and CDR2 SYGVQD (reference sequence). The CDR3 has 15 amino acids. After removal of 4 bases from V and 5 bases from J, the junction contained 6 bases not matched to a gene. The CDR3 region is CASSVLAGFDNEQFF. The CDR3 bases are TGCGCCAGCAGTGTCCTAGCGGGGTTTGACAATGAGCAGTTCTTC.

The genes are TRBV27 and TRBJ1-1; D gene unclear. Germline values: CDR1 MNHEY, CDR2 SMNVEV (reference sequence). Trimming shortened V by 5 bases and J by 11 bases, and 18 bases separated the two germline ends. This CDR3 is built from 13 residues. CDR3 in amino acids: CASSERPLVSAFF. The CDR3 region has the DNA TGTGCCAGCAGTGAACGCCCGCTTGTGAGTGCTTTCTTT.

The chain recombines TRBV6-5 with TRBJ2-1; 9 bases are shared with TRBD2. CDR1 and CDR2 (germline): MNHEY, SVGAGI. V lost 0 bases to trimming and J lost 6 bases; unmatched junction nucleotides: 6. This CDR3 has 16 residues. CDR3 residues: CASSYSPSGVGNEQFF. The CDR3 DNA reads TGTGCCAGCAGTTACTCCCCTAGCGGGGTGGGCAATGAGCAGTTCTTC.

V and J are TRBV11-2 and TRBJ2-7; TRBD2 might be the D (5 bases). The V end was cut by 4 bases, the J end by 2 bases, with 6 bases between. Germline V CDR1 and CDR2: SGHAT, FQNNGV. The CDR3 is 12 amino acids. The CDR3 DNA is TGTGCCAGCAGCTCCGGGGCCTACGAGCAGTACTTC. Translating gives CASSSGAYEQYF.

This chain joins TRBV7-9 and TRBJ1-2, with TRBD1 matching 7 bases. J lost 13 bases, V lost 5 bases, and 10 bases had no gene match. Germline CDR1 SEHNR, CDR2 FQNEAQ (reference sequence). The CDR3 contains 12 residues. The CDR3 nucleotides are TGTGCCAGCAGCCCCGAGGAGGGGGCCGCCACCTTC. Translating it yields CASSPEEGAATF.

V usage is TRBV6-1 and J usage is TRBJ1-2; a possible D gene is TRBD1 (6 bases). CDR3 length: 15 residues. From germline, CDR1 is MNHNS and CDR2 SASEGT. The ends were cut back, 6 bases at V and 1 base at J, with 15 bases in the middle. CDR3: CASSGQSPDNYGYTF. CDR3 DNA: TGTGCCAGCAGCGGACAGAGCCCAGATAACTATGGCTACACCTTC.